This TCR beta chain stems from a study of cytomegalovirus exposure and HLA in healthy donors. As for the study in general: Earlier results showed roughly 120 million unique TCR beta sequences derived from roughly 180 million T cells.

This PCR relied on a set of 60 Vbeta primers and 13 Jbeta primers. Measured with immunoSEQ multiplex PCR; TCRdb has only the in-frame clones, and not every one. The sample has 110,000 or so clones; 77% are singletons. This clone appeared a single time. Its target is unknown. The V gene's germline CDR1 is MDHEN and CDR2 SYDVKM. The CDR3 covers 14 residues. Trimming removed 7 bases at V and 0 bases at J, with 10 bases between. Study results and limitations: Most CMV-associated TCR beta chains appeared HLA-restricted in a later analysis. TCR beta chain V- and J-gene trimming was linked, in a later analysis, to a missense variant in DCLRE1C.

This chain links TRBV28 with TRBJ1-3; perhaps TRBD1 as D (5 bases). The clonotype was recovered from a man aged 35 to 55 in good health and CMV-seropositive. Material for sequencing was PBMCs. CDR3 in amino acids: CASNRDSSGNTIYF. CDR3 coding DNA: TGTGCCAGCAACAGAGACAGCTCTGGAAACACCATATATTTT.